Sequencing of this T cell receptor (beta chain) was carried out in a study of Graves' ophthalmopathy and Graves' hyperthyroidism. This clonotype has a count of ten or more. The antigen remains unidentified. The CDR3 has 15 residues. The germline V gene has CDR1 LNHDA and CDR2 SQIVND (reference sequence). V lost 3 bases to trimming and J lost 4 bases, with 15 bases between them. Aged 18 to 65, hyperthyroidism patients had new diagnoses of under 2 months' duration. Study-wide findings and caveats: The 13-signature model separated ophthalmopathy from stable hyperthyroidism at just under 90% sensitivity and approximately 79% specificity.

Researchers took RNA transcripts and amplified TCR beta CDR3 regions from them. Scientists carried out first-round RT-PCR using HTBI primers and then a second-round multiplex PCR. TCRdb redid the calling of the multiplex PCR reads with MiXCR, one entry per CDR3 protein. This sample has 680,000 or so distinct CDR3 sequences, with roughly 20% found just once. The chain links TRBV19 to TRBJ1-2; no reliable D call. The sequenced sample was peripheral blood. The TCR was taken from a young woman with stable Graves' hyperthyroidism. Some clones in this sample may be carry-over from other donors' samples. This chain's CDR3 is CASSMWLHSVYGYTF. In DNA, the CDR3 is TGTGCCAGTAGTATGTGGCTCCATTCCGTCTATGGCTACACCTTC. Full variable domain (remainder filled in from reference TRBV19 and TRBJ1-2): DGGITQSPKYLFRKEGQNVTLSCEQNLNHDAMYWYRQDPGQGLRLIYYSQIVNDFQKGDIAEGYSVSREKKESFPLTVTSAQKNPTAFYLCASSMWLHSVYGYTFGSGTRLTVV.